The entry below describes one TCR beta chain. Its matching antigen is unknown. Combining a sample-barcoded 5' primer with a J-beta primer mix, a second PCR ran for 7 to 11 cycles. TCRdb reprocessed the 5' RACE reads via MiXCR and lists one record per CDR3 protein. The repertoire holds fewer than 2,000,000 distinct CDR3 sequences, with about 31% as singletons. Germline CDR1 is SEHNR and CDR2 is FQNEAQ (reference sequence). This CDR3 comprises 16 residues. The junction had 4 bases not matched to a gene; V was cut back by 3 bases and J by 1 base. This sample was included in a study of blood T cells in healthy people across ages. Overall study findings and caveats: Compared with aged donors, long-lived donors showed fewer expanded clones, suggesting selection. Naive T cell percentage showed a strong correlation with TCR beta diversity.

This TCR derives from a woman aged 25-40 years in good health. Sequenced material: blood. This chain joins TRBV7-9 and TRBJ2-3; 10 bases align to TRBD2. The CDR3 is CASSFGTSDRTDTQYF. CDR3 nucleotides: TGTGCCAGCAGCTTTGGGACTAGCGACCGCACAGATACGCAGTATTTT.